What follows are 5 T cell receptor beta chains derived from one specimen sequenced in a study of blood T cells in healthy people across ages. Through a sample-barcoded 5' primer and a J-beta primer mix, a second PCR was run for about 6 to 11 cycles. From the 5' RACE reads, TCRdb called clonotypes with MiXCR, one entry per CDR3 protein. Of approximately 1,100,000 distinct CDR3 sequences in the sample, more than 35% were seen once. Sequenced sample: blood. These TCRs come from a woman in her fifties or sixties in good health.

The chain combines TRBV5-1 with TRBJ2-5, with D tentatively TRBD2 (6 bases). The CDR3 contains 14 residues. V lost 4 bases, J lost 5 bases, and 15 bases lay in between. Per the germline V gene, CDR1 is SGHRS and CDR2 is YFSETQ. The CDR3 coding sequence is TGCGCCAGCAGCCCCGGGACCGCGGGGGAGACCCAGTACTTC. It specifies CASSPGTAGETQYF.

This CDR3 reads CATSSPLAGSTDTQYF. The CDR3 region has the DNA TGTGCCACCAGCTCCCCGCTAGCGGGGAGCACAGATACGCAGTATTTT. The chain recombines TRBV15 with TRBJ2-3, with 9 bases identical to TRBD2. Germline loops: CDR1 LNHNV, CDR2 YYDKDF (reference sequence). V shed 5 bases, J shed 0 bases, and the junction held 6 bases outside the gene matches. This CDR3 is 16 amino acids long.

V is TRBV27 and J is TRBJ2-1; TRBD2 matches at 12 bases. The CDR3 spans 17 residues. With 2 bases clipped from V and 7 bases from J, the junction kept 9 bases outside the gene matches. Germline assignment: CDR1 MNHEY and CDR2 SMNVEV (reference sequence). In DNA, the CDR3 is TGTGCCAGCAGTTTACGGTCCGCGCTAGCGGGAGGGAATGAGCAGTTCTTC. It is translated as CASSLRSALAGGNEQFF.

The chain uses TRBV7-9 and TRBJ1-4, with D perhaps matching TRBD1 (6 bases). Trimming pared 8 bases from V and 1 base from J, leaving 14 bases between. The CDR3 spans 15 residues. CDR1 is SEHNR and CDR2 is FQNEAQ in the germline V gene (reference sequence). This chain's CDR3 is CASYPGERTNEKLFF. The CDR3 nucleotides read TGTGCCAGCTATCCAGGGGAGCGAACTAATGAAAAACTGTTTTTT.

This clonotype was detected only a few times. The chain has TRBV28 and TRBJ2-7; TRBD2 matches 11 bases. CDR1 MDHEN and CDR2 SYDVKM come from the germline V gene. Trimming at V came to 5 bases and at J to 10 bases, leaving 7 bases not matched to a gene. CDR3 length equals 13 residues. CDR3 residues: CASSLGLAGTQYF. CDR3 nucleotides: TGTGCCAGCAGTCTCGGACTAGCGGGTACCCAGTACTTC.